Following are 9 T cell receptor beta chains from one sample sequenced in a study of blood T cell repertoires in COVID-19. TCRdb keeps only in-frame clones here, not all; method: immunoSEQ multiplex PCR. The profile shows roughly 140,000 clones, approximately 82% of them singletons. What was sequenced was peripheral blood. The receptors shown here come from a man aged 60-69 years with active or convalescent COVID-19.

The chain uses TRBV5-8 and TRBJ1-4; D possibly corresponds to TRBD1 (6 bases). Germline V gene sequence: CDR1 SGHTS, CDR2 YDEGEE. The CDR3 is 15 amino acids. Trimming took off 2 bases at V and 6 bases at J, with 14 bases between the two ends. The CDR3 loop reads CASSFRDIGHEKLFF. The CDR3 coding sequence is TGTGCCAGCAGCTTTCGGGACATTGGGCATGAAAAACTGTTTTTT. Supplemented by reference TRBV5-8 and TRBJ1-4, the full variable domain reads EAGVTQSPTHLIKTRGQQATLRCSPISGHTSVYWYQQALGLGLQFLLWYDEGEERNRGNFPPRFSGRQFPNYSSELNVNALELEDSALYLCASSFRDIGHEKLFFGSGTQLSVL.

The chain is built from TRBV2 and TRBJ1-1, with 7 bases aligning to TRBD1. Per the germline V gene, CDR1 is SNHLY and CDR2 is FYNNEI. The CDR3 has 13 residues. Trimming removed 11 bases from V and 2 bases from J; junction bases left unmatched: 8. The CDR3 DNA reads TGTGCCGGGGGTTGGGACAGCAACACTGAAGCTTTCTTT. Translated: CAGGWDSNTEAFF.

This rearrangement joins TRBV7-2 to TRBJ2-1, with 14 bases lining up with TRBD2. The V and J ends lost 3 bases and 6 bases, in that order; junction bases with no gene match: 4. The length of the CDR3 is 16 residues. Looked up from germline, CDR1 is SGHTA and CDR2 is FQGNSA. CDR3: CASSFQGLAGVNEQFF. CDR3 sequence (DNA): TGTGCCAGCAGCTTTCAGGGACTAGCGGGAGTCAATGAGCAGTTCTTC.

V is TRBV6-5 and J is TRBJ1-2; 7 positions agree with TRBD1. This CDR3 contains 15 residues. Germline V CDR1 and CDR2: MNHEY, SVGAGI. The V segment lost 5 bases and the J segment 6 bases; nucleotides outside the gene matches: 12. CDR3 coding DNA: TGTGCCAGCAGTACAACATGGACAGGAGGGGATGGCTACACCTTC. The encoded protein is CASSTTWTGGDGYTF.

V and J are TRBV7-9 and TRBJ1-4; D is unresolved. The V gene lost 1 base and the J gene lost 3 bases, with 9 bases spanning the gap. In germline, CDR1 is SEHNR, CDR2 FQNEAQ (reference sequence). This CDR3 has 15 amino acids. CDR3 residues: CASSLVAAANEKLFF. CDR3 coding DNA: TGTGCCAGCAGCTTAGTCGCGGCAGCTAATGAAAAACTGTTTTTT.

The chain has TRBV19 and TRBJ1-2; 9 bases match TRBD1. Germline V gene sequence: CDR1 LNHDA, CDR2 SQIVND (reference sequence). The CDR3 loop spans 16 amino acids. The trim removed 2 bases at V and 4 bases at J, leaving 8 bases unmatched. CDR3 sequence (DNA): TGTGCCAGTAGTATACCAACCCTGACAGGGGGCTATGGCTACACCTTC. Protein sequence: CASSIPTLTGGYGYTF.

The V and J genes are TRBV6-5 and TRBJ1-1; 8 bases fit TRBD1. This CDR3 spans 15 amino acids. Germline V lookup: CDR1 MNHEY, CDR2 SVGAGI. V shed 0 bases and J 4 bases; nucleotides not matched to a gene: 4. The CDR3 nucleotides read TGTGCCAGCAGTTACTCCGACAGGGGAGGCACTGAAGCTTTCTTT. Its protein is CASSYSDRGGTEAFF.

This clone was seen a few times. The J gene is TRBJ1-3, the V gene TRBV7-9; tentatively, D is TRBD1 (6 bases). Germline values: CDR1 SEHNR, CDR2 FQNEAQ (reference sequence). Trimming cost V 5 bases and J 4 bases, with 12 bases left between them. The CDR3 length is 14 residues. The CDR3 nucleotides read TGTGCCAGCAGCCATGAAGGACAGGGAAACACCATATATTTT. Amino acids: CASSHEGQGNTIYF.

The chain couples TRBV3-1 (or the pseudogene TRBV3-2) to TRBJ2-3; D unclear. Germline CDR1 and CDR2: LGHDT and YNNKEL (reference sequence). CDR3 length: 12 residues. Trimming left V 3 bases short and J 6 bases short, with 7 bases between. The CDR3 here is CASSHFGDTQYF. The CDR3 nucleotides are TGTGCCAGCAGCCACTTCGGGGATACGCAGTATTTT.